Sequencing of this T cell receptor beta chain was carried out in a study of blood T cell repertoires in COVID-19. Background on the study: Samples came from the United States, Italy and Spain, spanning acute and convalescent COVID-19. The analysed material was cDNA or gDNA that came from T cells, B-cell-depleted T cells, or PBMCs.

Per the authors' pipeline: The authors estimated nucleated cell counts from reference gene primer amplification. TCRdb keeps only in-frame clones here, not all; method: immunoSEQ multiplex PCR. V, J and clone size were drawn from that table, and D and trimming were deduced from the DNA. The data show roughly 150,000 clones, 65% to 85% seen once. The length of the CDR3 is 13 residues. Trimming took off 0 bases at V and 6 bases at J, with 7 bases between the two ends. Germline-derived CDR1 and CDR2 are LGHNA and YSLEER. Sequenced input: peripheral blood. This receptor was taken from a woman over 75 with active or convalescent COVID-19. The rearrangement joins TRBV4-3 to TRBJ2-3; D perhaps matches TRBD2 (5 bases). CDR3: CASSQDRGDTQYF. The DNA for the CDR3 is TGCGCCAGCAGCCAAGATAGAGGGGATACGCAGTATTTT.